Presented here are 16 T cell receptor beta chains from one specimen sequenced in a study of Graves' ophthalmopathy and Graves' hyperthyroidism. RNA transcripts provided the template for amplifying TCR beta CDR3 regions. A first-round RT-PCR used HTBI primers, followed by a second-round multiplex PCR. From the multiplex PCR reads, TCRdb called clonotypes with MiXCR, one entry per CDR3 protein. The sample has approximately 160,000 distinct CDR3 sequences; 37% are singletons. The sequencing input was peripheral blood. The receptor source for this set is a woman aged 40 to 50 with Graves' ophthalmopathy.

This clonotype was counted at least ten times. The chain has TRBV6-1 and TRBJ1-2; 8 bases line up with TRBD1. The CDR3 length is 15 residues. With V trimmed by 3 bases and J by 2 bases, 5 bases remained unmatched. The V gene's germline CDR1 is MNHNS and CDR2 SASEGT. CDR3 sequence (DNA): TGTGCCAGCAGTGACAGGGGGCGAGGGAACTATGGCTACACCTTC. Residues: CASSDRGRGNYGYTF.

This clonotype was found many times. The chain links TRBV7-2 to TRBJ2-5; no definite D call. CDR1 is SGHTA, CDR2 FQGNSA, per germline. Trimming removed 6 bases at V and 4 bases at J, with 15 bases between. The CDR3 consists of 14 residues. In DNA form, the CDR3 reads TGTGCCAGCAGTATTATGCGGTTCGGAGAGACCCAGTACTTC. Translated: CASSIMRFGETQYF.

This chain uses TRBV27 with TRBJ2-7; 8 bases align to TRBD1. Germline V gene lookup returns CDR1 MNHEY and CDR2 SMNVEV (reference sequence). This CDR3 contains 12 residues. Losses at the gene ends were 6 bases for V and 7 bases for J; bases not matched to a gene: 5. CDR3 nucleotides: TGTGCCAGCAGGGACAGGGTAGAGGAGCAGTACTTC. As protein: CASRDRVEEQYF.

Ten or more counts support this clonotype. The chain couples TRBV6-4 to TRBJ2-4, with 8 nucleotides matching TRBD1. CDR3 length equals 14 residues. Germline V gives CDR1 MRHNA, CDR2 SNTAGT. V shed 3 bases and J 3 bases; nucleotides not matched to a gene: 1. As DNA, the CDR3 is TGTGCCAGCAGTGAGGGACAGGTCAAAAACATTCAGTACTTC. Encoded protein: CASSEGQVKNIQYF.

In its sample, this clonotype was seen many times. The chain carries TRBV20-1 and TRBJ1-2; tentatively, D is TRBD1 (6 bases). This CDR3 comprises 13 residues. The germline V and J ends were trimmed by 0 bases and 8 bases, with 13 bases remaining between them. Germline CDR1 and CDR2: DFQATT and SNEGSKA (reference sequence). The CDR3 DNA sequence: TGCAGTGCTAGAGAGAACAGGGTGACCGGCTACACCTTC. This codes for CSARENRVTGYTF.

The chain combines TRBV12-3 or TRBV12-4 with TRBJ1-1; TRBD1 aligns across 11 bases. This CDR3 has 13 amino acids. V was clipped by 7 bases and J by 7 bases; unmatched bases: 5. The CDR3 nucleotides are TGTGCCAGCACCCGGACAGGGGGCAATGAAGCTTTCTTT. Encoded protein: CASTRTGGNEAFF.

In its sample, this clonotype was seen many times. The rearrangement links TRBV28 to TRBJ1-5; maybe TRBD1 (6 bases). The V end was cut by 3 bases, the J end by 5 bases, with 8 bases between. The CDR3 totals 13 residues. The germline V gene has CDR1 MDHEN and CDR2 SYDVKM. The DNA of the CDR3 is TGTGCCAGCAGTTTGGGGGGGCATCAGCCCCAGCATTTT. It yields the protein CASSLGGHQPQHF.

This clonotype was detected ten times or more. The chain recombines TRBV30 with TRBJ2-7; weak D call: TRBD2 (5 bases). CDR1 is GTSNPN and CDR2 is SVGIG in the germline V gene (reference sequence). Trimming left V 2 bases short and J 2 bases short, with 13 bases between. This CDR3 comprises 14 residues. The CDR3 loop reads CAWSSGVGAYEQYF. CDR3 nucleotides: TGTGCCTGGAGTAGCGGAGTAGGAGCCTACGAGCAGTACTTC.

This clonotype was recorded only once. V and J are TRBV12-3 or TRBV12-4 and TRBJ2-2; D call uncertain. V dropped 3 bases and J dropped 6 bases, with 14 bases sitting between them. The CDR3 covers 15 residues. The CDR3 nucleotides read TGTGCCAGCAGTTTCAGTCGGCTAAGAGCCGGGGAGCTGTTTTTT. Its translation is CASSFSRLRAGELFF.

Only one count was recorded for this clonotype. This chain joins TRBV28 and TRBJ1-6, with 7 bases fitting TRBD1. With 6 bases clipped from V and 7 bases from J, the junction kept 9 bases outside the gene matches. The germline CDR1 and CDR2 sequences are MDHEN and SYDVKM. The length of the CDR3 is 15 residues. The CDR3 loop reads CASSLRQGLNSPLHF. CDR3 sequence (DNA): TGTGCCAGCAGCCTCCGACAGGGCCTAAATTCACCCCTCCACTTT.

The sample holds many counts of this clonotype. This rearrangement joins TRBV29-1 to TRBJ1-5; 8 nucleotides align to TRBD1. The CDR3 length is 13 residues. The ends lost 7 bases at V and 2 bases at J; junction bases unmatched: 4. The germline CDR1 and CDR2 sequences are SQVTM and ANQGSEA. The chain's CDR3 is CSAGGMGNQPQHF. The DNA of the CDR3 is TGCAGCGCAGGGGGCATGGGCAATCAGCCCCAGCATTTT.

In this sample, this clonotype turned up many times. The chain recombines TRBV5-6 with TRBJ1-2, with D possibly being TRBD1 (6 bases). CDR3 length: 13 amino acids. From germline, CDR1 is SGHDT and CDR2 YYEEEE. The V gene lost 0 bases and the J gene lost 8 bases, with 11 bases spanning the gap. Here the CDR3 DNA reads TGTGCCAGCAGCTTGGGCAGGGGAGAAGGCTACACCTTC. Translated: CASSLGRGEGYTF.

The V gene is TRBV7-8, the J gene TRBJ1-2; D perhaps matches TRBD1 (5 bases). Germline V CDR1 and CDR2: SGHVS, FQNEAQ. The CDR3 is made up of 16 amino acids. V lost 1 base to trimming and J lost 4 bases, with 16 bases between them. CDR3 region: CASSLVPGPGTYGYTF. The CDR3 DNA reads TGTGCCAGCAGCTTAGTCCCAGGCCCGGGGACCTATGGCTACACCTTC.

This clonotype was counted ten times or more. CDR3 amino acids: CASRLTRDGFYEQYF. CDR3 bases: TGTGCCAGCCGTCTAACCCGGGACGGCTTCTACGAGCAGTACTTC. The chain couples TRBV7-2 to TRBJ2-7; D is tentatively TRBD1 or TRBD2 (5 bases each). V lost 8 bases to trimming and J lost 3 bases, with 20 bases between them. The germline gives CDR1 SGHTA, CDR2 FQGNSA. The CDR3 spans 15 residues.

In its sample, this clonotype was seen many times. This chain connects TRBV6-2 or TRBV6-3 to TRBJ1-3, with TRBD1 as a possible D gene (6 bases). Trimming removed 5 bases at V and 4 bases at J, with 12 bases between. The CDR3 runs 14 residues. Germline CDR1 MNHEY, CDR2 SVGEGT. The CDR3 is CASSHGGNGNTIYF. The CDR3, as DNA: TGTGCCAGCAGTCACGGGGGCAACGGAAACACCATATATTTT.

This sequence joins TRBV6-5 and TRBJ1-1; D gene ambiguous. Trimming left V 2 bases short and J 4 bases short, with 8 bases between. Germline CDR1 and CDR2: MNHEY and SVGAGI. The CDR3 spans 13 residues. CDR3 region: CASSYVESTEAFF. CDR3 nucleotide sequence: TGTGCCAGCAGTTACGTGGAGAGCACTGAAGCTTTCTTT.